The 10 T cell receptor beta chains listed next were all sequenced from one sample in a study of beta chain features in type 1 diabetes. The authors reverse transcribed all of the isolated RNA, so sequencing captured expressed TCRB transcripts. Sequenced by immunoSEQ multiplex PCR; TCRdb stores in-frame clones only, minus some. The sample records under 550,000 clones, approximately 10% being singletons. The specimen was naive CD4+ T cells from blood. Receptors were obtained from a woman younger than 30 in good health.

DNA for the CDR3: TGTGCCATATCACCGACTAGCGGGGTAGGCAATGAGCAGTTCTTC. This sequence encodes CAISPTSGVGNEQFF. The J gene is TRBJ2-1, the V gene TRBV10-3; TRBD2 matches 11 bases. V dropped 9 bases and J dropped 6; count of bases not matched to a gene: 10. Germline V gene sequence: CDR1 ENHRY, CDR2 SYGVKD. The CDR3 is 15 amino acids.

This chain uses TRBV29-1 with TRBJ2-1, with D possibly matching TRBD1 (6 bases). Germline V CDR1 and CDR2: SQVTM, ANQGSEA. CDR3 length equals 14 residues. V was pared by 1 base and J by 5 bases, with 12 bases between. The DNA of the CDR3 is TGCAGCGTTGAAGGAACAGGGCGAAACAATGAGCAGTTCTTC. Encoded protein: CSVEGTGRNNEQFF.

The chain combines TRBV7-2 with TRBJ2-5; possibly TRBD1 for D (6 bases). The germline V and J ends were trimmed by 4 bases and 7 bases, with 22 bases remaining between them. This CDR3 spans 16 amino acids. Germline V CDR1 and CDR2: SGHTA, FQGNSA. CDR3 coding DNA: TGTGCCAGCAGCTCGAACAGGGCCTACTCGGTCGGGACCCAGTACTTC. As protein: CASSSNRAYSVGTQYF.

The gene calls are TRBV6-6 and TRBJ1-2; 7 bases are a match to TRBD1. This CDR3 is built from 15 residues. Germline CDR1 is MNHNY and CDR2 is SVGAGI (reference sequence). V gave up 0 bases and J gave up 5 bases; unmatched junction bases: 6. CDR3 amino acids: CASSYSEPRGYGYTF. Here the CDR3 DNA reads TGTGCCAGCAGTTACTCGGAGCCCAGGGGGTATGGCTACACCTTC.

The genes are TRBV6-5 and TRBJ1-2; D gene uncertain. In germline, CDR1 is MNHEY, CDR2 SVGAGI. Deletions cut 8 bases from V and 3 bases from J, with 16 bases between. The CDR3 loop spans 14 amino acids. DNA for the CDR3: TGTGCCAGCCACGGTGGGGATTGGGACTATGGCTACACCTTC. This codes for CASHGGDWDYGYTF.

V usage is TRBV19 and J usage is TRBJ2-7; 7 bases map to TRBD1. The germline V gene has CDR1 LNHDA and CDR2 SQIVND (reference sequence). This CDR3 is 14 amino acids long. The trim removed 3 bases at V and 2 bases at J, leaving 4 bases unmatched. The CDR3 DNA is TGTGCCAGTAGTATTGAGGGGGCAACCTACGAGCAGTACTTC. Protein product: CASSIEGATYEQYF.

This clone was seen more than once but under ten times. The same CDR3 can be traced to other DNA sequences in this sample. V and J are TRBV4-3 and TRBJ2-5, with no clear D. Looked up from germline, CDR1 is LGHNA and CDR2 is YSLEER. There are 13 residues in the CDR3. V lost 1 base and J 1 base, leaving 4 bases between the germline ends. CDR3 DNA sequence: TGCGCCAGCAGCCAAGGAGTCCAAGAGACCCAGTACTTC. Translated: CASSQGVQETQYF.

This clone was seen only a few times. The rearrangement joins TRBV7-2 to TRBJ1-4; D is possibly TRBD1 (6 bases). Germline CDR1 is SGHTA and CDR2 is FQGNSA. CDR3 length equals 14 residues. Between the trimmed V and J ends, which lost 5 bases and 5 bases, there was a span of 12 bases. CDR3 region: CASSPGVGNEKLFF. As DNA, the CDR3 is TGTGCCAGCAGCCCAGGGGTAGGCAATGAAAAACTGTTTTTT.

This clone was counted only a few times. V usage is TRBV14 and J usage is TRBJ2-1; 8 bases fit TRBD2. Trimming took 2 bases from V and 6 from J; bases not matched to a gene: 9. CDR1 SGHDN and CDR2 FVKESK come from the germline V gene. The CDR3 consists of 16 residues. The CDR3 DNA reads TGTGCCAGCAGCCAACGGCGGGGGGCCCCTCCCAATGAGCAGTTCTTC. Translated: CASSQRRGAPPNEQFF.

The chain uses TRBV7-9 and TRBJ2-1; the match to TRBD2 covers 14 bases. This CDR3 spans 15 amino acids. Per germline, CDR1 SEHNR and CDR2 FQNEAQ (reference sequence). Trimming at V came to 3 bases and at J to 7 bases, leaving 2 bases not matched to a gene. The CDR3 spells CASSFWTSGGNEQFF. The CDR3 DNA is TGTGCCAGCAGCTTTTGGACTAGCGGGGGGAATGAGCAGTTCTTC. The full variable domain, with the rest looked up from reference TRBV7-9 and TRBJ2-1, is DTGVSQNPRHKITKRGQNVTFRCDPISEHNRLYWYRQTLGQGPEFLTYFQNEAQLEKSRLLSDRFSAERPKGSFSTLEIQRTEQGDSAMYLCASSFWTSGGNEQFFGPGTRLTVL.